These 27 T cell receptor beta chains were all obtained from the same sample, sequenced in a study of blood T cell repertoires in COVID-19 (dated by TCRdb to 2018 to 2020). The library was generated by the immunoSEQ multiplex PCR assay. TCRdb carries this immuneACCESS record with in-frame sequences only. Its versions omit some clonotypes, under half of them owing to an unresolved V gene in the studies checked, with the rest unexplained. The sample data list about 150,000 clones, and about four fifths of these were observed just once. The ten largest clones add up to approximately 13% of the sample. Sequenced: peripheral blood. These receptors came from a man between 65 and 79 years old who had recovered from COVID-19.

CDR3 DNA sequence: TGTGCCAGCAGTTCCCATCCCTACGAGCAGTACTTC. Protein: CASSSHPYEQYF. The rearrangement uses TRBV28 and TRBJ2-7; D gene ambiguous. The germline V gene encodes CDR1 MDHEN and CDR2 SYDVKM. Trimming removed 4 bases from V and 2 bases from J, with 6 bases in between. The CDR3 is 12 amino acids.

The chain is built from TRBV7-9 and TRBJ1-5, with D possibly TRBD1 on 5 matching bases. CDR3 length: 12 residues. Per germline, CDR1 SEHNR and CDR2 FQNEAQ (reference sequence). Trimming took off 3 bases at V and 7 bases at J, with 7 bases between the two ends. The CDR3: CASSLWGQPQHF. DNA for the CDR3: TGTGCCAGCAGCTTGTGGGGCCAGCCCCAGCATTTT.

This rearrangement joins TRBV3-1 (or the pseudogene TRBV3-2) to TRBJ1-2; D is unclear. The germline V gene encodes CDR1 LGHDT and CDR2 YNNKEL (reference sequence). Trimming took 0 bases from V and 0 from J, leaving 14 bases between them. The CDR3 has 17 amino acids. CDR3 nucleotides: TGTGCCAGCAGCCAAGATGGTGGACTGTCAGCTAACTATGGCTACACCTTC. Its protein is CASSQDGGLSANYGYTF.

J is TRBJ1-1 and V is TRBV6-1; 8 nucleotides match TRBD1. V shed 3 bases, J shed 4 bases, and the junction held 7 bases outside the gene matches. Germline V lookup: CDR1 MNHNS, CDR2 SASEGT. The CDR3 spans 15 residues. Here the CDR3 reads CASSDGQGQGTEAFF. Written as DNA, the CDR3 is TGTGCCAGCAGTGACGGACAGGGCCAGGGCACTGAAGCTTTCTTT.

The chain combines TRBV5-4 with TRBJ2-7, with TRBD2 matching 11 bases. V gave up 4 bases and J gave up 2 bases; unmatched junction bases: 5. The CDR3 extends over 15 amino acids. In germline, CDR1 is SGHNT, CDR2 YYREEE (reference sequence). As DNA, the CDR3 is TGTGCCAGCAGCCTTGATAGCGGGAGGGCCTACGAGCAGTACTTC. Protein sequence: CASSLDSGRAYEQYF.

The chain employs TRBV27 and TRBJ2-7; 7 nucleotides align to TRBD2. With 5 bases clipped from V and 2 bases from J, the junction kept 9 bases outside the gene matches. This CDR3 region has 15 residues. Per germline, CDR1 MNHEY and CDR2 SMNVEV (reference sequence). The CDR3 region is CASSTLRDYPYEQYF. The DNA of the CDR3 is TGTGCCAGCAGTACACTCCGGGACTATCCCTACGAGCAGTACTTC.

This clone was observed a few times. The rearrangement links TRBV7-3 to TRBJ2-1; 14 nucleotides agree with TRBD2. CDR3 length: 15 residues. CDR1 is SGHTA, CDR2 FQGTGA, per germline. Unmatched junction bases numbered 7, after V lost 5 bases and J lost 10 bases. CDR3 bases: TGTGCCAGCAGCCCCGGGACTAGCGGGAGTGGAGAGCAGTTCTTC. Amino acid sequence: CASSPGTSGSGEQFF.

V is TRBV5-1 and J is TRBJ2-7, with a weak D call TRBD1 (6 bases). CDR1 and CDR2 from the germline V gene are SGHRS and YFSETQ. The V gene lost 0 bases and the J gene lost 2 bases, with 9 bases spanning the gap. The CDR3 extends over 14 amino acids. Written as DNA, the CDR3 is TGCGCCAGCAGCTTGGAGACAGGCCCCTACGAGCAGTACTTC. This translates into CASSLETGPYEQYF.

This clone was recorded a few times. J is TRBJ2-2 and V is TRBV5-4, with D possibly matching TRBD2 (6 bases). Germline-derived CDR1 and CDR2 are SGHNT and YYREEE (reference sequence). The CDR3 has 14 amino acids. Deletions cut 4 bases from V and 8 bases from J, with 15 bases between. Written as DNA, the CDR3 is TGTGCCAGCAGCCCGGGACTCTTAGAGGGGGAGCTGTTTTTT. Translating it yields CASSPGLLEGELFF. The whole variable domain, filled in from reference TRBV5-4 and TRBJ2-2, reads ETGVTQSPTHLIKTRGQQVTLRCSSQSGHNTVSWYQQALGQGPQFIFQYYREEENGRGNFPPRFSGLQFPNYSSELNVNALELDDSALYLCASSPGLLEGELFFGEGSRLTVL.

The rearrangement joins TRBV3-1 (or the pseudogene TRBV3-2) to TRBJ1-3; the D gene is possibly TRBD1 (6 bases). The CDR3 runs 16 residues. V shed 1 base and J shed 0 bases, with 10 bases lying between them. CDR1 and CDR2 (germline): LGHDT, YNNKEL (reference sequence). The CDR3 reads CASSQGGGGSGNTIYF. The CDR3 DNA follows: TGTGCCAGCAGCCAAGGCGGGGGCGGCTCTGGAAACACCATATATTTT.

Here the CDR3 DNA reads TGTGCCAGCAGCTTGTTGACAGGGCGGATGAACACTGAAGCTTTCTTT. This translates into CASSLLTGRMNTEAFF. The chain combines TRBV5-6 with TRBJ1-1; 7 nucleotides agree with TRBD1. Germline V gene sequence: CDR1 SGHDT, CDR2 YYEEEE. This CDR3 is 16 amino acids long. The ends lost 1 base at V and 0 bases at J; junction bases unmatched: 6.

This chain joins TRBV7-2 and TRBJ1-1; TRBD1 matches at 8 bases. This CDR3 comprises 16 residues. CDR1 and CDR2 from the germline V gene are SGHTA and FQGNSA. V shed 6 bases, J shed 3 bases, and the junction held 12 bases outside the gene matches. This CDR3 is CASRGTGTRGDTEAFF. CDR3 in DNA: TGTGCCAGCAGGGGGACAGGAACCCGAGGGGACACTGAAGCTTTCTTT.

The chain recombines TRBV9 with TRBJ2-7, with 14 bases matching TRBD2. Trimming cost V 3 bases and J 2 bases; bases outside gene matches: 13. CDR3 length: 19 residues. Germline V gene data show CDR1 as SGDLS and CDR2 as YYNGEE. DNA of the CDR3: TGTGCCAGCAGCGAGAGACCCGGGACTAGCGGGAGCATAGCCTACGAGCAGTACTTC. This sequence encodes CASSERPGTSGSIAYEQYF.

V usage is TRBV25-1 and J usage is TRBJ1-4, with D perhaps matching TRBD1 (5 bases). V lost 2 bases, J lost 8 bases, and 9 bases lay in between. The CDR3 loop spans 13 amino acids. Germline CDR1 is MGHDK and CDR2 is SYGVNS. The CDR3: CASSELDSEKLFF. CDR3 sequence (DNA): TGTGCCAGCAGTGAACTCGACAGCGAAAAACTGTTTTTT. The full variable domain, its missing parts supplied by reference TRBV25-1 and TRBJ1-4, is EADIYQTPRYLVIGTGKKITLECSQTMGHDKMYWYQQDPGMELHLIHYSYGVNSTEKGDLSSESTVSRIRTEHFPLTLESARPSHTSQYLCASSELDSEKLFFGSGTQLSVL.

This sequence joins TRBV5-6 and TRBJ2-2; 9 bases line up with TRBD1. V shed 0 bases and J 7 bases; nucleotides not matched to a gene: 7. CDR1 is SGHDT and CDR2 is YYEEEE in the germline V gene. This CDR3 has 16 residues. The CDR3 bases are TGTGCCAGCAGCTTGGACAGGGGGCGCTTCATCGGGGAGCTGTTTTTT. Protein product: CASSLDRGRFIGELFF.

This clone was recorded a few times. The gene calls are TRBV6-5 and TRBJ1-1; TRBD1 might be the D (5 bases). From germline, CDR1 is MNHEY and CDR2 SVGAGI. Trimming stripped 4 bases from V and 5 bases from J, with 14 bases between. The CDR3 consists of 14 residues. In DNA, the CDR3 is TGTGCCAGCAGTTCTCCGGGGGGAAGGACTGAAGCTTTCTTT. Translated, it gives CASSSPGGRTEAFF.

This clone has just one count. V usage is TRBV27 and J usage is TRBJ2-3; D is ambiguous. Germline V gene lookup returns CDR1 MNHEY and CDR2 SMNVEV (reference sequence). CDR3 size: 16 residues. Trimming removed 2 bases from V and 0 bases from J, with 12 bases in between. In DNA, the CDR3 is TGTGCCAGCAGTTTAAATAACTACCTAAGCACAGATACGCAGTATTTT. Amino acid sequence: CASSLNNYLSTDTQYF.

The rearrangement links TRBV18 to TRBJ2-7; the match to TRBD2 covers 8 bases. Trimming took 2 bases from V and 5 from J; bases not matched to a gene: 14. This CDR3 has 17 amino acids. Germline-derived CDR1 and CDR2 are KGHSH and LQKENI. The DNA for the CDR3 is TGTGCCAGCTCACCATCTACGGGGGGGACACAGGGCCACGAGCAGTACTTC. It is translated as CASSPSTGGTQGHEQYF.

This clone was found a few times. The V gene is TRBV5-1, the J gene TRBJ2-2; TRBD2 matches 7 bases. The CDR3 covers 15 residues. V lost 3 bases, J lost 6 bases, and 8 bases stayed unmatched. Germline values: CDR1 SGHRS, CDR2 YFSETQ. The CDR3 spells CASSSETSFAGELFF. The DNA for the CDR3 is TGCGCCAGCAGCTCGGAGACTAGCTTTGCCGGGGAGCTGTTTTTT.

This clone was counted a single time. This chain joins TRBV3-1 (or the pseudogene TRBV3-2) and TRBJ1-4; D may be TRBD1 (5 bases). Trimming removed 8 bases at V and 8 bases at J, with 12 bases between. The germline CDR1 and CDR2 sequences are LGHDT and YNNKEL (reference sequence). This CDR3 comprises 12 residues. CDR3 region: CASRGVGEKLFF. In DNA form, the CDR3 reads TGTGCCAGCCGGGGGGTGGGCGAAAAACTGTTTTTT.

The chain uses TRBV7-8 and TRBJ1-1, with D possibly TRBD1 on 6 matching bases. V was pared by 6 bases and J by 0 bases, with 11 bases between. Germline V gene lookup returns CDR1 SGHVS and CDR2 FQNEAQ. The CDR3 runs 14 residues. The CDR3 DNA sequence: TGTGCCAGCAGGGGGGCCTCGGTGAACACTGAAGCTTTCTTT. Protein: CASRGASVNTEAFF.

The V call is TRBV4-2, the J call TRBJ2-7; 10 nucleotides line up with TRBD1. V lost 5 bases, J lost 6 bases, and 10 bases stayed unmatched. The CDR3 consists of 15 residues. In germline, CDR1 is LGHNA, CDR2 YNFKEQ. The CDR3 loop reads CASSTDRGRRSEQYF. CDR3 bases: TGTGCCAGCAGCACAGACAGGGGGCGCCGTTCCGAGCAGTACTTC.

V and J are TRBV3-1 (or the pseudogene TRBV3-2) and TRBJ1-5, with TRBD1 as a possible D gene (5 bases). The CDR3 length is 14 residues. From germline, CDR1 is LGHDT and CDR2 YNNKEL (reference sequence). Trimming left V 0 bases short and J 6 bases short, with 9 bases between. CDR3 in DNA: TGTGCCAGCAGCCAAGAGACAGCCATTCAGCCCCAGCATTTT. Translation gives CASSQETAIQPQHF.

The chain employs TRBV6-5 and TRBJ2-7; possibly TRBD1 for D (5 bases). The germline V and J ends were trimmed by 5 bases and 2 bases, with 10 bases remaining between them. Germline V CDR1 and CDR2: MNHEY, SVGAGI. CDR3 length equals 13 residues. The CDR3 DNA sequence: TGTGCCAGCAGTCGTACAGGAACCTACGAGCAGTACTTC. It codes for CASSRTGTYEQYF.

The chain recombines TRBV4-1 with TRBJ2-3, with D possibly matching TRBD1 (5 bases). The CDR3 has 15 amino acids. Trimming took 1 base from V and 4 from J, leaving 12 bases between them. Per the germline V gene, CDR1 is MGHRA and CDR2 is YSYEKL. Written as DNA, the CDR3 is TGCGCCAGCAGCCAAGCCCCAGGGCAGGCAGATACGCAGTATTTT. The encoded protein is CASSQAPGQADTQYF.

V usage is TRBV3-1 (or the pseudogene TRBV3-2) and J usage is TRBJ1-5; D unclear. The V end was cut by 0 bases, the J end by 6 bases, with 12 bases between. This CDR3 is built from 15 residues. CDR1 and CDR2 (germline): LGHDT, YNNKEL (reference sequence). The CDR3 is CASSQEGGPGQPQHF. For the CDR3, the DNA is TGTGCCAGCAGCCAAGAGGGAGGGCCAGGTCAGCCCCAGCATTTT.

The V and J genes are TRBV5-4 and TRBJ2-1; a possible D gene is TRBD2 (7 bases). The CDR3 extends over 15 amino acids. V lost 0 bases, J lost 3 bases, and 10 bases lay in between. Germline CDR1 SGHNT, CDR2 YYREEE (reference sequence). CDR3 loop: CASSLERGGYNEQFF. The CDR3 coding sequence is TGTGCCAGCAGCTTGGAAAGGGGGGGCTACAATGAGCAGTTCTTC.